These 21 T cell receptor beta chains came from one sample sequenced in a study of technical replicates of blood from a few donors. The repertoire was sequenced with immunoSEQ multiplex PCR; TCRdb's copy has only in-frame clones and lacks some. The table includes about 69,000 clones, roughly 88% detected once. The sequenced sample consisted of PBMCs. These receptors came from a human donor in good health. Some clones in this sample may be carry-over from other donors' samples.

The V call is TRBV6-5, the J call TRBJ1-5; 9 bases are a match to TRBD1. Germline assignment: CDR1 MNHEY and CDR2 SVGAGI. The CDR3 is 11 amino acids. The CDR3 region has the DNA TGTGGGACAGGGGACAATCAGCCCCAGCATTTT. Its translation: CGTGDNQPQHF.

In this sample, this clone turned up once. The gene calls are TRBV5-6 and TRBJ2-5; the match to TRBD2 covers 15 bases. The CDR3 covers 18 residues. Germline V gene data show CDR1 as SGHDT and CDR2 as YYEEEE. V shed 6 bases, J shed 5 bases, and the junction held 14 bases outside the gene matches. CDR3 DNA sequence: TGTGCCAGCAACATCGGGACTAGCGGGAGGAGGAGAATGGAGACCCAGTACTTC. It translates to CASNIGTSGRRRMETQYF.

The chain has TRBV7-2 and TRBJ2-7; D is possibly TRBD1 (6 bases). In germline, CDR1 is SGHTA, CDR2 FQGNSA. Trimming removed 5 bases from V and 3 bases from J, with 20 bases in between. The CDR3 covers 16 residues. Written as DNA, the CDR3 is TGTGCCAGCAGCGCATCTCGTGGGGGCGCGGTCTACGAGCAGTACTTC. Amino acid sequence: CASSASRGGAVYEQYF.

This clone occurred once. The chain is built from TRBV6-5 and TRBJ1-1; tentative D call: TRBD1 (6 bases). Germline loops: CDR1 MNHEY, CDR2 SVGAGI. The CDR3 runs 15 residues. V lost 6 bases and J lost 0, with 14 bases in between. CDR3 region: CASSPSRTVNTEAFF. The CDR3 bases are TGTGCCAGCAGCCCAAGCCGGACAGTGAACACTGAAGCTTTCTTT.

This chain connects TRBV4-3 to TRBJ2-3, with 16 bases identical to TRBD2. This CDR3 region has 20 residues. Germline CDR1 is LGHNA and CDR2 is YSLEER. With V trimmed by 0 bases and J by 0 bases, 6 bases remained unmatched. The CDR3 reads CASSQDKGLAGGTSTDTQYF. The CDR3 bases are TGCGCCAGCAGCCAAGATAAGGGACTAGCGGGGGGGACTAGCACAGATACGCAGTATTTT.

The chain recombines TRBV7-6 with TRBJ1-1; no clear D gene. Germline CDR1 is SGHVS and CDR2 is FNYEAQ. The CDR3 has 13 amino acids. Trimming cost V 5 bases and J 0 bases, with 7 bases left between them. The CDR3: CASSPHMNTEAFF. The CDR3 DNA follows: TGTGCCAGCAGCCCACATATGAACACTGAAGCTTTCTTT.

The CDR3 sequence is CASSFKWGPGGLSSYNSPLHF. The DNA for the CDR3 is TGTGCCAGCAGTTTTAAGTGGGGCCCGGGGGGCCTCAGCTCCTATAATTCACCCCTCCACTTT. This chain links TRBV27 with TRBJ1-6; TRBD1 is a possible D gene (6 bases). CDR1 and CDR2 from the germline V gene are MNHEY and SMNVEV (reference sequence). V was cut by 3 bases and J by 0 bases, with 24 bases left in between. The CDR3 contains 21 residues.

The chain employs TRBV7-9 and TRBJ1-4; a weak D match, TRBD1 (6 bases). Germline lookup yields CDR1 SEHNR and CDR2 FQNEAQ (reference sequence). Deletions cut 4 bases from V and 2 bases from J, with 11 bases between. The CDR3 contains 15 residues. In nucleotides, the CDR3 is TGTGCCAGCAGCTCCTCGGACAGCACTAATGAAAAACTGTTTTTT. This sequence encodes CASSSSDSTNEKLFF.

The V call is TRBV5-1, the J call TRBJ2-1; possibly TRBD1 for D (6 bases). This CDR3 contains 15 residues. CDR1 and CDR2 from the germline V gene are SGHRS and YFSETQ. With 0 bases removed from V and 7 bases from J, the gap between germline ends came to 14 bases. The CDR3 region is CASSLEGVSGNEQFF. For the CDR3, the DNA is TGCGCCAGCAGCTTGGAGGGGGTTTCGGGGAATGAGCAGTTCTTC.

The chain carries TRBV7-8 and TRBJ2-5, with 7 bases aligning to TRBD2. The CDR3 extends over 16 amino acids. Germline V lookup: CDR1 SGHVS, CDR2 FQNEAQ. Losses at the gene ends were 8 bases for V and 3 bases for J; bases not matched to a gene: 15. CDR3 sequence (DNA): TGTGCCAGCGGGGTTGGGGCGGGAGAGGAAAAAGAGACCCAGTACTTC. This codes for CASGVGAGEEKETQYF.

The V and J genes are TRBV7-8 and TRBJ1-1; 7 bases are shared with TRBD1. V lost 3 bases to trimming and J lost 5 bases; unmatched junction nucleotides: 6. Per the germline V gene, CDR1 is SGHVS and CDR2 is FQNEAQ. The CDR3 is 14 amino acids. CDR3 bases: TGTGCCAGCAGCTTTGGAGGGGGCGGAACTGAAGCTTTCTTT. This codes for CASSFGGGGTEAFF. The variable domain in full, with the rest retrieved from reference TRBV7-8 and TRBJ1-1, is GAGVSQSPRYKVAKRGQDVALRCDPISGHVSLFWYQQALGQGPEFLTYFQNEAQLDKSGLPSDRFFAERPEGSVSTLKIQRTQQEDSAVYLCASSFGGGGTEAFFGQGTRLTVV.

The chain joins TRBV6-5 to TRBJ1-1, with 8 bases that match TRBD1. V trimming: 4 bases; J trimming: 2 bases; junction bases outside the gene matches: 9. CDR3 length equals 16 residues. Germline V CDR1 and CDR2: MNHEY, SVGAGI. CDR3 loop: CASSSFAGTGNTEAFF. CDR3 DNA sequence: TGTGCCAGCAGTTCCTTTGCCGGGACAGGAAACACTGAAGCTTTCTTT.

The rearrangement uses TRBV19 and TRBJ2-7, with 9 positions matching TRBD1. Germline CDR1 LNHDA, CDR2 SQIVND (reference sequence). J lost 3 bases, V lost 2 bases, and 5 bases had no gene match. This CDR3 is 15 amino acids long. CDR3 sequence (DNA): TGTGCCAGTAGTATAATGGGACAGGGCATCTACGAGCAGTACTTC. Protein sequence: CASSIMGQGIYEQYF.

The table lists this clone with a count of one. The CDR3 DNA follows: TGTGCCAGCAGTGAATCTAGGGGAAGGACTGAAGCTTTCTTT. This sequence encodes CASSESRGRTEAFF. This chain joins TRBV25-1 and TRBJ1-1; D possibly corresponds to TRBD1 (5 bases). Trimming removed 1 base at V and 5 bases at J, with 11 bases between. The germline CDR1 and CDR2 sequences are MGHDK and SYGVNS. The CDR3 totals 14 residues.

The V call is TRBV6-4, the J call TRBJ2-3, with no clear D. The ends were cut back, 4 bases at V and 2 bases at J, with 16 bases in the middle. Germline V gene sequence: CDR1 MRHNA, CDR2 SNTAGT. This CDR3 has 16 amino acids. The chain's CDR3 is CASSARGAEPTDTQYF. The CDR3 DNA reads TGTGCCAGCAGTGCCCGTGGAGCAGAGCCCACAGATACGCAGTATTTT.

This chain links TRBV5-1 with TRBJ2-7; D is undetermined. This CDR3 is 11 amino acids long. The germline V and J ends were trimmed by 0 bases and 6 bases, with 4 bases remaining between them. Looked up from germline, CDR1 is SGHRS and CDR2 is YFSETQ. The CDR3 sequence: CASSLAGEQYF. The CDR3 nucleotides are TGCGCCAGCAGCTTGGCCGGCGAGCAGTACTTC.

V and J are TRBV7-6 and TRBJ2-7; 11 bases are shared with TRBD2. Trimming at V came to 4 bases and at J to 3 bases, leaving 5 bases not matched to a gene. The CDR3 totals 15 residues. The germline gives CDR1 SGHVS, CDR2 FNYEAQ. In DNA, the CDR3 is TGTGCCAGCAGCTCTCTAGCGGGGGGCCACTACGAGCAGTACTTC. The encoded protein is CASSSLAGGHYEQYF.

The count of this clone is one. The V call is TRBV19, the J call TRBJ1-2; D is unresolved. Germline V gene data show CDR1 as LNHDA and CDR2 as SQIVND (reference sequence). The CDR3 extends over 14 amino acids. V lost 5 bases and J 1 base, leaving 11 bases between the germline ends. The CDR3 is CASSFHSINYGYTF. The CDR3 bases are TGTGCCAGTAGTTTCCACAGCATTAACTATGGCTACACCTTC.

J is TRBJ2-3 and V is TRBV9; 12 bases are shared with TRBD2. The CDR3 extends over 16 amino acids. The germline CDR1 and CDR2 sequences are SGDLS and YYNGEE. The V gene end was trimmed by 4 bases and the J gene end by 1 base; junction bases not matched to a gene: 4. The CDR3, as DNA: TGTGCCAGCAGCTCTTGGACTAGCGGGGGCACAGATACGCAGTATTTT. Amino acids: CASSSWTSGGTDTQYF.

V is TRBV7-3 and J is TRBJ1-6; 9 nucleotides align to TRBD1. CDR3 length equals 16 residues. Per germline, CDR1 SGHTA and CDR2 FQGTGA. V lost 4 bases and J lost 7; bases outside the gene matches: 8. The CDR3 spells CASSSGQGTNNSPLHF. CDR3 coding DNA: TGTGCCAGCAGCTCCGGACAGGGGACGAACAATTCACCCCTCCACTTT.

This clone was recorded once. V is TRBV5-1 and J is TRBJ2-1; D gene unclear. The CDR3 sequence is 14 residues long. Germline CDR1 SGHRS, CDR2 YFSETQ. V gave up 1 base and J gave up 4 bases, with 9 bases separating them. CDR3 nucleotides: TGCGCCAGCAGCTTGAGAGGCGCATACAATGAGCAGTTCTTC. Amino acids: CASSLRGAYNEQFF.